This T cell receptor (beta chain) comes out of a study of blood T cells in healthy people across ages. Roughly 9 milliliters of peripheral blood were drawn from each donor. Isolating PBMCs gave at least 6.5 million of these cells per sample. The CDR3 sequence is 18 residues long. Germline loops: CDR1 SGHAT, CDR2 FQNNGV. V was clipped by 1 base and J by 0 bases; unmatched bases: 7. Using a J-beta primer mix together with a sample-barcoded 5' primer, a second PCR was run for roughly 6 to 12 cycles. Each cDNA was tagged by a template-switch adaptor containing 12 random nucleotides. All samples yielded 2.5 million or more CDR3-containing paired-end reads. TCRdb passed the 5' RACE reads through MiXCR, listing each CDR3 protein once. The sample comprises about 1.6 million distinct CDR3 sequences, about 35% of which are singletons, and about 11% rests with the top ten.

The specimen was blood. The source of this sequence is a woman aged 25 to 39 in good health. This chain connects TRBV11-2 to TRBJ2-7; 12 bases align to TRBD2. The CDR3 here is CASSLARTSGVSSYEQYF. The DNA of the CDR3 is TGTGCCAGCAGCTTAGCCCGGACTAGCGGGGTTAGCTCCTACGAGCAGTACTTC.